A selection of T cell receptor beta chains follows, all from one sample in a study of naive and memory T cell subsets. TCRdb reprocessed the UMI-ligation and nested PCR reads via MiXCR and lists one record per CDR3 protein. The sample consists of tens of thousands of distinct CDR3 sequences, about 10% of them appearing once. The sample consisted of effector memory CD4+ T cells from blood. All receptors come from a human donor in good health. Both conserved end residues are part of each CDR3. D genes are given only for firm matches. Clone sizes are given selectively: once, few, many, or a class where the clone is expanded.

>14|TRBJ2-1|-|-|TRBV11-1
CASSLVRGYNEQFF
TGTGCCAGCAGCTTAGTCCGAGGGTACAATGAGCAGTTCTTC
>13|TRBJ1-2|TRBD1|-|TRBV12-3/TRBV12-4
CASSEQGVHGYTF
TGTGCCAGCAGTGAACAGGGGGTCCATGGCTACACCTTC
>15|TRBJ2-3|TRBD1|-|TRBV7-2
CASSLGTGGPDTQYF
TGTGCCAGCAGCTTAGGGACAGGGGGTCCAGATACGCAGTATTTT
>15|TRBJ1-1|-|-|TRBV5-4
CASRGGLGENTEAFF
TGTGCCAGCAGAGGAGGACTGGGGGAAAACACTGAAGCTTTCTTT
>15|TRBJ2-7|TRBD1|-|TRBV2
CASGGQGGRQGEQYF
TGTGCCAGCGGGGGACAGGGAGGAAGACAGGGGGAGCAGTACTTC
>17|TRBJ2-7|TRBD2|-|TRBV5-4
CASSFGTTRSFSYEQYF
TGTGCCAGCAGCTTTGGGACTACTAGAAGTTTCTCCTACGAGCAGTACTTC
>16|TRBJ2-7|TRBD1|few|TRBV29-1
CSVASIPGQGMREQYF
TGCAGCGTGGCGAGTATACCGGGACAGGGGATGCGCGAGCAGTACTTC
>15|TRBJ2-5|TRBD2|-|TRBV2
CASSDSVAGEETQYF
TGTGCCAGCAGTGATTCGGTAGCGGGGGAAGAGACCCAGTACTTC
>14|TRBJ1-1|TRBD1|many|TRBV6-5
CASSSHRGYGEAFF
TGTGCCAGCAGTTCCCACAGGGGATATGGTGAAGCTTTCTTT
>13|TRBJ2-5|TRBD1|-|TRBV10-3
CAIAGQGTETQYF
TGTGCCATCGCGGGACAGGGCACCGAGACCCAGTACTTC
>14|TRBJ2-1|TRBD2|many|TRBV29-1
CSVAWTSGWNEQFF
TGCAGCGTTGCCTGGACTAGCGGGTGGAATGAGCAGTTCTTC